These 17 T cell receptor beta chains share one sample of origin, sequenced in a study of T cells in tuberculosis. Method: immunoSEQ multiplex PCR; TCRdb's copy keeps in-frame clones and lacks some. The profile shows around 10,000 clones, around 94% of them singletons. The sequenced material came from PBMCs. These receptors were taken from an adult with tuberculosis.

This clone came up once. This chain connects TRBV15 to TRBJ1-2; D remains unclear. CDR3 length: 16 amino acids. The V end was cut by 2 bases, the J end by 8 bases, with 21 bases between. Germline V CDR1 and CDR2: LNHNV, YYDKDF (reference sequence). CDR3 in amino acids: CATSRLETGLNIGYTF. As DNA, the CDR3 is TGTGCCACCAGCAGATTGGAGACGGGTCTGAATATAGGCTACACCTTC.

In its sample, this clone was seen once. The chain employs TRBV30 and TRBJ1-3, with D uncertain. Germline CDR1 and CDR2: GTSNPN and SVGIG (reference sequence). This CDR3 spans 16 amino acids. The V and J ends lost 4 bases and 0 bases respectively, with 16 bases between them. CDR3 nucleotides: TGTGCCTGGACGAGATCGCTGGTATTCTCTGGAAACACCATATATTTT. This encodes CAWTRSLVFSGNTIYF.

This clone was detected only once. The gene calls are TRBV9 and TRBJ2-2; the D gene is possibly TRBD2 (6 bases). The V gene lost 6 bases and the J gene lost 7 bases, with 22 bases spanning the gap. The germline CDR1 and CDR2 sequences are SGDLS and YYNGEE. The CDR3 spans 16 residues. The CDR3 sequence is CASTLSRDSRNGELFF. In DNA, the CDR3 is TGTGCCAGCACCCTTTCCAGGGACTCACGCAACGGGGAGCTGTTTTTT.

This clone was detected once. V and J are TRBV5-6 and TRBJ1-1; 9 positions agree with TRBD1. After removal of 4 bases from V and 1 base from J, the junction contained 2 bases not matched to a gene. CDR3 length equals 14 residues. CDR1 is SGHDT and CDR2 is YYEEEE in the germline V gene. The CDR3 sequence is CASSPGQGNTEAFF. DNA for the CDR3: TGTGCCAGCAGCCCGGGACAGGGGAACACTGAAGCTTTCTTT.

J is TRBJ2-2 and V is TRBV9, with 11 bases that match TRBD1. Losses at the gene ends were 3 bases for V and 6 bases for J; bases not matched to a gene: 13. This CDR3 region has 18 residues. From germline, CDR1 is SGDLS and CDR2 YYNGEE. This chain's CDR3 is CASSASSWDRGSSGELFF. The CDR3 coding sequence is TGTGCCAGCAGCGCGAGTAGTTGGGACAGGGGGTCCTCCGGGGAGCTGTTTTTT.

This chain joins TRBV19 and TRBJ1-2; 7 bases align to TRBD1. J gave up 4 bases and V 1 base, and 3 bases lay outside the gene matches. The CDR3 length is 14 residues. Per the germline V gene, CDR1 is LNHDA and CDR2 is SQIVND (reference sequence). The CDR3 region has the DNA TGTGCCAGTAGTATAGCCTGGGACAGCTATGGCTACACCTTC. This codes for CASSIAWDSYGYTF.

The chain joins TRBV2 to TRBJ2-1; 10 bases are shared with TRBD2. This CDR3 comprises 15 residues. Germline loops: CDR1 SNHLY, CDR2 FYNNEI. The V segment lost 8 bases and the J segment 3 bases; nucleotides outside the gene matches: 7. The CDR3 reads CASAFGLADYNEQFF. The DNA of the CDR3 is TGTGCCAGCGCTTTTGGACTAGCGGACTACAATGAGCAGTTCTTC.

CDR3 region: CASSLRLAGDEQFF. CDR3 DNA sequence: TGCGCCAGCAGCCTGAGACTAGCGGGAGACGAGCAGTTCTTC. The chain employs TRBV4-1 and TRBJ2-1; TRBD2 matches 12 bases. The CDR3 consists of 14 residues. Germline CDR1 MGHRA, CDR2 YSYEKL. V dropped 4 bases and J dropped 10; count of bases not matched to a gene: 5.

The rearrangement joins TRBV6-5 to TRBJ2-7, with D possibly being TRBD1 (5 bases). V was cut by 6 bases and J by 1 base, with 13 bases left in between. Per the germline V gene, CDR1 is MNHEY and CDR2 is SVGAGI. This CDR3 has 14 amino acids. This CDR3 reads CASSPLGVSYEQYF. The CDR3 DNA reads TGTGCCAGCAGCCCCTTAGGGGTTTCCTACGAGCAGTACTTC.

The rearrangement uses TRBV5-4 and TRBJ1-2; D unresolved. This CDR3 has 14 residues. Trimming took off 4 bases at V and 8 bases at J, with 18 bases between the two ends. The germline gives CDR1 SGHNT, CDR2 YYREEE (reference sequence). The CDR3 coding sequence is TGTGCCAGCAGCCTCCTTAACTATCAAACCGGCTACACCTTC. It specifies CASSLLNYQTGYTF.

This rearrangement joins TRBV5-6 to TRBJ2-1, with D tentatively TRBD1 (6 bases). The germline gives CDR1 SGHDT, CDR2 YYEEEE. This CDR3 has 14 residues. Trimming cost V 4 bases and J 2 bases, with 10 bases left between them. CDR3 sequence (DNA): TGTGCCAGCAGCCGGACAGATACCTACAATGAGCAGTTCTTC. The encoded protein is CASSRTDTYNEQFF.

This chain uses TRBV6-4 with TRBJ2-1; 10 positions match TRBD1. In germline, CDR1 is MRHNA, CDR2 SNTAGT. The CDR3 runs 14 residues. The V and J ends lost 2 bases and 10 bases, in that order; junction bases with no gene match: 5. Here the CDR3 DNA reads TGTGCCAGCAGTGACAGGACAGGGGGGATGGAGCAGTTCTTC. Amino acid sequence: CASSDRTGGMEQFF.

For this clone: An end of the junction differs from the germline gene, which may be a read error. The chain employs TRBV4-1 and TRBJ2-2; D unclear. This CDR3 comprises 16 residues. The germline V gene has CDR1 MGHRA and CDR2 YSYEKL. Here the CDR3 DNA reads TGCGCCAGCAGTCAAGAGACCAGGTCGAACACCGGGGAGCTGTTTTTT. Protein sequence: CASSQETRSNTGELFF.

This CDR3 reads CASSQTANQPQHF. As DNA, the CDR3 is TGTGCCAGCAGCCAGACAGCAAATCAGCCCCAGCATTTT. The chain links TRBV6-1 to TRBJ1-5; D may be TRBD1 (5 bases). The CDR3 runs to 13 residues. The germline CDR1 and CDR2 sequences are MNHNS and SASEGT. Trimming cost V 6 bases and J 4 bases, with 10 bases left between them.

The genes are TRBV27 and TRBJ1-2; D ambiguous. Germline CDR1 and CDR2: MNHEY and SMNVEV (reference sequence). The V gene lost 8 bases and the J gene lost 3 bases, with 19 bases spanning the gap. This CDR3 has 15 amino acids. As DNA, the CDR3 is TGTGCCAGCCGAATACGGAGGGAACCCCACTATGGCTACACCTTC. As protein: CASRIRREPHYGYTF.

The chain has TRBV19 and TRBJ2-3; the match to TRBD2 covers 13 bases. This CDR3 region has 16 residues. With 2 bases clipped from V and 2 bases from J, the junction kept 1 base outside the gene matches. Germline CDR1 LNHDA, CDR2 SQIVND (reference sequence). The CDR3 sequence: CASSITSGGVTDTQYF. CDR3 DNA sequence: TGTGCCAGTAGTATAACTAGCGGGGGGGTCACAGATACGCAGTATTTT.

The V call is TRBV6-1, the J call TRBJ1-2, with TRBD1 matching 7 bases. Per the germline V gene, CDR1 is MNHNS and CDR2 is SASEGT. V lost 3 bases and J lost 4; bases outside the gene matches: 5. This CDR3 contains 14 residues. CDR3 loop: CASSEPTGLYGYTF. The CDR3 DNA reads TGTGCCAGCAGTGAGCCGACAGGGCTCTATGGCTACACCTTC.